This T cell receptor beta chain was sequenced for a study of T-cell memory formation after mild COVID-19. In the study overall: TCR clusters were largely donor specific.

5'RACE primed at constant segments yielded TCR alpha and TCR beta cDNA libraries bearing sample barcodes and UMIs. MiXCR was run by TCRdb on the 5' RACE reads, yielding one entry per CDR3 protein. The sample lists about 190,000 distinct CDR3 sequences, 25% to 35% seen once, with about an eighth in the top ten. Study-level results: That cross-reactive memory joined was suggested by some responding clones appearing in pre-infection memory. There was no confirmation that second-wave clones peaking on day 37 were SARS-CoV-2 specific.

J gave up 5 bases and V 2 bases, and 5 bases lay outside the gene matches. CDR1 and CDR2 from the germline V gene are KGHDR and SFDVKD. The CDR3 has 15 amino acids. Note on this clonotype: Its specificity is not known.

This rearrangement joins TRBV24-1 to TRBJ2-1; 7 bases agree with TRBD2. The receptor was isolated from an adult woman who had mild COVID-19 (a few samples of this study predate the infection). Cell type and time point are not known. Sample: PBMCs or a T cell subset sorted from them (not recorded which). The CDR3 reads CATSDYPRGDNEQFF. DNA of the CDR3: TGTGCCACCAGTGATTACCCCCGGGGGGACAATGAGCAGTTCTTC.